One and the same sample provided the 8 T cell receptor beta chains below, sequenced in a study of control samples from healthy donors and cancer patients. Method: immunoSEQ multiplex PCR; TCRdb's copy keeps in-frame clones and lacks some. The table records about 120,000 clones, 88% of them present only once. The source material was blood. The receptors here all came from a woman in her 70s in good health.

The V gene is TRBV4-3, the J gene TRBJ1-6; possibly TRBD1 for D (5 bases). The CDR3 is made up of 14 amino acids. The V and J ends lost 4 bases and 3 bases respectively, with 7 bases between them. The germline V gene has CDR1 LGHNA and CDR2 YSLEER. The CDR3 loop is CASSPGHYNSPLHF. The DNA for the CDR3 is TGCGCCAGCAGCCCCGGACACTATAATTCACCCCTCCACTTT.

This chain uses TRBV27 with TRBJ1-4; TRBD1 matches 10 bases. J gave up 3 bases and V 0 bases, and 7 bases lay outside the gene matches. Germline V lookup: CDR1 MNHEY, CDR2 SMNVEV (reference sequence). The CDR3 length is 18 residues. The CDR3 spells CASSLSFDRGRSNEKLFF. The CDR3, as DNA: TGTGCCAGCAGTTTATCGTTCGACAGGGGGCGGTCTAATGAAAAACTGTTTTTT.

The CDR3 nucleotides read TGTGCCAGCAGCTTAGAGGTGGGGGGGACCCAGTACTTC. Its protein is CASSLEVGGTQYF. This chain uses TRBV11-2 with TRBJ2-5, with D perhaps matching TRBD2 (6 bases). V lost 0 bases and J 7 bases, leaving 9 bases between the germline ends. Per germline, CDR1 SGHAT and CDR2 FQNNGV. The CDR3 runs 13 residues.

The gene calls are TRBV6-2 or TRBV6-3 and TRBJ2-7; TRBD1 matches 11 bases. The germline V gene has CDR1 MNHEY and CDR2 SVGEGT. J was trimmed by 7 bases and V by 5 bases; bases with no gene match: 4. The CDR3 sequence is 13 residues long. The CDR3 region has the DNA TGTGCCAGCAGTCTGGACAGGGGGCGTGAGCAGTACTTC. This codes for CASSLDRGREQYF.

The V call is TRBV3-1 (or the pseudogene TRBV3-2), the J call TRBJ1-1, with TRBD1 matching over 9 bases. The CDR3 sequence is 16 residues long. In germline, CDR1 is LGHDT, CDR2 YNNKEL (reference sequence). V lost 0 bases, J lost 1 base, and 3 bases stayed unmatched. CDR3 protein: CASSQELGQGNTEAFF. The CDR3 nucleotides are TGTGCCAGCAGCCAAGAGTTGGGACAGGGGAACACTGAAGCTTTCTTT.

The V call is TRBV7-2, the J call TRBJ2-5, with 9 bases lining up with TRBD2. V gave up 1 base and J gave up 5 bases; unmatched junction bases: 5. This CDR3 contains 15 residues. Looked up from germline, CDR1 is SGHTA and CDR2 is FQGNSA. CDR3 nucleotide sequence: TGTGCCAGCAGCTTAGATTCTAGCGGGGTGGAGACCCAGTACTTC. Translating it yields CASSLDSSGVETQYF.

J is TRBJ1-4 and V is TRBV10-2; D is undetermined. Germline loops: CDR1 WSHSY, CDR2 SAAADI. Trimming pared 5 bases from V and 8 bases from J, leaving 9 bases between. The CDR3 contains 12 residues. For the CDR3, the DNA is TGCGCCAGCAGTTGGGAAAAGGAAAAACTGTTTTTT. This translates into CASSWEKEKLFF.

This clone was counted a single time. The V gene is TRBV9, the J gene TRBJ2-2, with D possibly matching TRBD1 (6 bases). This CDR3 has 16 amino acids. Germline V gene data show CDR1 as SGDLS and CDR2 as YYNGEE. Between the trimmed V and J ends, which lost 2 bases and 0 bases, there was a span of 11 bases. The CDR3 reads CASSVTGHPNTGELFF. CDR3 DNA: TGTGCCAGCAGCGTCACAGGGCATCCGAACACCGGGGAGCTGTTTTTT.